This T cell receptor beta chain appears in the sequencing data of a study of regulatory T cells in long-lasting Graves disease. Study results and limitations: Persistent Graves' patients showed a TCR diversity that was lower than that of newly diagnosed ones. Persistent patients shared 2,741 public clonotypes among themselves. Newly diagnosed patients shared fewer, at about a thousand. There were preferences for TRBV28, TRBJ1-2 and TRBJ2-5 in persistent disease.

This clonotype was seen a few times. What it binds is not known. To make TCR beta libraries, researchers used iRepertoire HTBI primers and Arm-PCR of CDR3 regions. TCRdb processed the multiplex PCR reads anew with MiXCR; each CDR3 protein has one entry. The table records 200,000 to 250,000 distinct CDR3 sequences, 20% of them present only once. The CDR3 extends over 14 amino acids. After removal of 3 bases from V and 7 bases from J, the junction contained 4 bases not matched to a gene. The germline gives CDR1 KGHSH, CDR2 LQKENI. Time point meaning: newly diagnosed GD, antithyroid drugs for less than 3 months. The TCR library used RNA extracted from PBMCs. The patients were drawn from one endocrinology department in Xi'an, China.

This sequence was found in a female donor with Graves disease. The sample here was peripheral blood mononuclear cells (PBMCs), taken at new diagnosis, from a patient treated with antithyroid drugs. This sequence joins TRBV18 and TRBJ2-7, with 12 bases fitting TRBD1. As DNA, the CDR3 is TGTGCCAGCTCACCGGGACAGGGGGCGGGAGAGCAGTACTTC. Protein product: CASSPGQGAGEQYF.